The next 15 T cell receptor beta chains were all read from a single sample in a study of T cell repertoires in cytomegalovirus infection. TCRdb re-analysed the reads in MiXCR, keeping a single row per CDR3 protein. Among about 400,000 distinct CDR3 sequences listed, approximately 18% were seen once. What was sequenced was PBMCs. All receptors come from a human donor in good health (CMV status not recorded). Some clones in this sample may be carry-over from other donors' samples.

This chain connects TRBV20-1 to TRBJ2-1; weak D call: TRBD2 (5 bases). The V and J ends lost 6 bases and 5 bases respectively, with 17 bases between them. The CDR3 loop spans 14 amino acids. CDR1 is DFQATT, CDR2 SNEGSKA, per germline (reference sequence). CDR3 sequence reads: CSAKSHLGNNEQFF. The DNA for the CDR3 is TGCAGTGCCAAGTCCCACCTCGGGAACAATGAGCAGTTCTTC.

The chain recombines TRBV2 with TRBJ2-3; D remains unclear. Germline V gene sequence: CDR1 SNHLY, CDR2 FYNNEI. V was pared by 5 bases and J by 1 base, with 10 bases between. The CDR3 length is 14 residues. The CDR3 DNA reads TGTGCCAGCAGTCCCCCCCGACGCACAGATACGCAGTATTTT. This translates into CASSPPRRTDTQYF.

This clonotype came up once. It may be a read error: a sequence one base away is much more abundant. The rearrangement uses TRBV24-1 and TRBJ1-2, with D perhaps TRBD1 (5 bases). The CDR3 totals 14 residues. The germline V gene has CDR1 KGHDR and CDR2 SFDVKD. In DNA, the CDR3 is TGTGCCGCCAGTGATTCCGGGACCAGAGAGGACTACACCTTC. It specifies CAASDSGTREDYTF.

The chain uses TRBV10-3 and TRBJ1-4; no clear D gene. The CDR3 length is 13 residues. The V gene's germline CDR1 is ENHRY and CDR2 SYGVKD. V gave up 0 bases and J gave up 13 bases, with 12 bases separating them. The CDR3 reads CAISESELSRLFF. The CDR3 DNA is TGTGCCATCAGTGAGTCGGAACTTTCAAGACTGTTTTTT.

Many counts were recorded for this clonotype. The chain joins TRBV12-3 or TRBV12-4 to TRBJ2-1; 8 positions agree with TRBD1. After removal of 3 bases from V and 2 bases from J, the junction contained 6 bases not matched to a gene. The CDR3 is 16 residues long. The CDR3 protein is CASSFLTGGPYNEQFF. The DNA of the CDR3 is TGTGCCAGCAGTTTTCTTACAGGGGGACCCTACAATGAGCAGTTCTTC.

As DNA, the CDR3 is TGTGCCAGCAGCTACGGACAGGGTTTTTATACGCAGTATTTT. This translates into CASSYGQGFYTQYF. The V gene is TRBV7-2, the J gene TRBJ2-3, with 8 bases that match TRBD1. The CDR3 consists of 14 residues. In germline, CDR1 is SGHTA, CDR2 FQGNSA. V shed 4 bases and J 7 bases; nucleotides not matched to a gene: 7.

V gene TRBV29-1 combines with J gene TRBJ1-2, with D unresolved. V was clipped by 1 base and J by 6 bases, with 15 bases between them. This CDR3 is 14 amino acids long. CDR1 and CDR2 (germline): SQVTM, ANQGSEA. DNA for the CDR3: TGCAGCGTTGAAGGCGGTCCCGGGATGGATGGCTACACCTTC. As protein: CSVEGGPGMDGYTF.

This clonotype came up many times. This CDR3 reads CASSLSAGIKGYTF. The DNA for the CDR3 is TGTGCCAGCAGTTTATCCGCAGGGATTAAGGGCTACACCTTC. This rearrangement joins TRBV28 to TRBJ1-2, with D possibly matching TRBD1 (5 bases). Germline-derived CDR1 and CDR2 are MDHEN and SYDVKM. This CDR3 comprises 14 residues. V was clipped by 1 base and J by 8 bases, with 14 bases between them.

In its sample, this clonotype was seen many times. The CDR3 bases are TGCGCCAGCAGCCAAGCCGGGGCTCGTTCCCCGGATACGCAGTATTTT. It translates to CASSQAGARSPDTQYF. V gene TRBV4-3 combines with J gene TRBJ2-3; D may be TRBD1 or TRBD2 (5 bases each). CDR1 is LGHNA and CDR2 is YSLEER in the germline V gene. The CDR3 sequence is 16 residues long. Deletions cut 1 base from V and 6 bases from J, with 17 bases between.

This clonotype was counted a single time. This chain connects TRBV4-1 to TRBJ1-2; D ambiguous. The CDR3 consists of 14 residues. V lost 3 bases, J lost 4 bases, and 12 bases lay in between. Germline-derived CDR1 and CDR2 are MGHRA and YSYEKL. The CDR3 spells CASSQALKAYGYTF. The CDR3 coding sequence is TGCGCCAGCAGCCAGGCGTTGAAAGCCTATGGCTACACCTTC.

The CDR3 protein is CASSGGGRKYEKLFF. For the CDR3, the DNA is TGTGCCAGCTCCGGAGGGGGGCGAAAGTATGAAAAACTGTTTTTT. This chain links TRBV28 with TRBJ1-4; tentative D call: TRBD1 (6 bases). Germline lookup yields CDR1 MDHEN and CDR2 SYDVKM. V lost 8 bases and J 6 bases, leaving 19 bases between the germline ends. CDR3 size: 15 residues.

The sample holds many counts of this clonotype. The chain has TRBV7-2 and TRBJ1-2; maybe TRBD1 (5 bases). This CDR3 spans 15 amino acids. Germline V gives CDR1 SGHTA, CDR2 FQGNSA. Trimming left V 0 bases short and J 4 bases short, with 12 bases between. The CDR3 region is CASSLASGVVYGYTF. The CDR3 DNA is TGTGCCAGCAGCTTAGCTTCGGGGGTGGTCTATGGCTACACCTTC.

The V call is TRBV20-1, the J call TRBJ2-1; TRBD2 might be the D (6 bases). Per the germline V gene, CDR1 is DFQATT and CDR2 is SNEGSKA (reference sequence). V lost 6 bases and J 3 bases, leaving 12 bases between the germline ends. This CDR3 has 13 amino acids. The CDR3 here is CSAREDYYNEQFF. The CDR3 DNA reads TGCAGTGCCAGGGAGGATTACTACAATGAGCAGTTCTTC.

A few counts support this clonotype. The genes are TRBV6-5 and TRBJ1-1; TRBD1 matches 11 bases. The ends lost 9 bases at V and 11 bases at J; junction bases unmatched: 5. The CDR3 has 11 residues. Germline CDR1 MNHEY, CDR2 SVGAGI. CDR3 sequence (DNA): TGTGCCAGTTCGGACAGGGGGCTGGCTTTCTTT. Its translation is CASSDRGLAFF.

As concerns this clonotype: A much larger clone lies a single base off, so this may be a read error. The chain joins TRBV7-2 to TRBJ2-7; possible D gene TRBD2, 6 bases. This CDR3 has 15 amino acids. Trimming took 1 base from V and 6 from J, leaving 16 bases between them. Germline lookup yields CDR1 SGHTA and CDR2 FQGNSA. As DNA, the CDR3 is TGTGCCAGCAGCTTAGTTCTAGCGAGAGGGCCCGAGCAGTACTTC. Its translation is CASSLVLARGPEQYF.